The clone carrying this T cell receptor (beta chain) showed up just once. Sequencing used immunoSEQ multiplex PCR; TCRdb keeps in-frame clones, though not all of them. The sample has 40,000 to 60,000 clones, around nine tenths seen once. These data originate in a study of T cell changes during pregnancy in multiple sclerosis. This CDR3 is built from 15 residues. The V gene end was trimmed by 6 bases and the J gene end by 2 bases; junction bases not matched to a gene: 5. The germline V gene has CDR1 SNHLY and CDR2 FYNNEI. Sequences were derived from CD4+ T cells from peripheral blood mononuclear cells, sampled before pregnancy. This chain links TRBV2 with TRBJ2-3, with 10 bases fitting TRBD2. This TCR was recovered from a female donor with multiple sclerosis, enrolled in a pregnancy study. The CDR3 nucleotides are TGTGCCAGCAGGGGGACTAGCGCACCCACAGATACGCAGTATTTT. Translated: CASRGTSAPTDTQYF.